The 16 T cell receptor beta chains presented below share a single source sample, sequenced in a study of T cells in Graves' hyperthyroidism and ophthalmopathy. RNA transcripts were the template for amplifying TCR beta CDR3 regions. The HTBI set primed first-round TCR CDR3 RT-PCR. A single record per CDR3 protein comes from TCRdb applying MiXCR to the multiplex PCR reads. The sample comprises about 290,000 distinct CDR3 sequences, roughly 13% of which are singletons, and 7.9% rests with the top ten. The source material was blood. Receptor source: a woman aged 40 to 55 with Graves' hyperthyroidism.

This clonotype was counted between two and nine times. The chain uses TRBV29-1 and TRBJ2-1, with 9 nucleotides matching TRBD2. Unmatched junction bases numbered 3, after V lost 6 bases and J lost 6 bases. The CDR3 covers 12 residues. Germline V CDR1 and CDR2: SQVTM, ANQGSEA. This CDR3 reads CSVVTSGNEQFF. CDR3 sequence (DNA): TGCAGCGTAGTGACTAGCGGCAATGAGCAGTTCTTC.

This clonotype was counted many times. This rearrangement joins TRBV3-1 to TRBJ2-7; D is uncertain. This CDR3 region has 11 residues. The V end lost 2 bases, the J end lost 5 bases, and 4 bases lay between the germline ends. The V gene's germline CDR1 is LGHDT and CDR2 YNNKEL (reference sequence). CDR3: CASSQSDEQYF. DNA of the CDR3: TGTGCCAGCAGCCAATCTGACGAGCAGTACTTC.

The chain has TRBV11-2 and TRBJ2-3; 10 nucleotides match TRBD2. V lost 5 bases to trimming and J lost 3 bases; unmatched junction nucleotides: 2. Germline values: CDR1 SGHAT, CDR2 FQNNGV. The length of the CDR3 is 14 residues. The CDR3 coding sequence is TGTGCCAGCAGCCGTAGCGGGAGGACAGATACGCAGTATTTT. This translates into CASSRSGRTDTQYF.

The chain joins TRBV30 to TRBJ2-7, with a tentative D call TRBD2 (5 bases). The germline V and J ends were trimmed by 2 bases and 4 bases, with 18 bases remaining between them. Germline V gives CDR1 GTSNPN, CDR2 SVGIG (reference sequence). The CDR3 consists of 15 residues. CDR3 DNA: TGTGCCTGGAGTCTCGGACTCAATCCTAATTACGAGCAGTACTTC. As protein: CAWSLGLNPNYEQYF.

The rearrangement uses TRBV10-3 and TRBJ2-3; D call uncertain. The V end lost 2 bases, the J end lost 4 bases, and 4 bases lay between the germline ends. CDR1 is ENHRY, CDR2 SYGVKD, per germline. The CDR3 runs to 12 residues. The CDR3 bases are TGTGCCATCAGTGAGGCGGCAGATACGCAGTATTTT. Encoded protein: CAISEAADTQYF.

This clonotype was seen repeatedly, ten times or more. The rearrangement uses TRBV2 and TRBJ2-7; D is uncertain. The CDR3 is made up of 13 amino acids. Trimming took off 7 bases at V and 0 bases at J, with 10 bases between the two ends. Germline V gene lookup returns CDR1 SNHLY and CDR2 FYNNEI. DNA for the CDR3: TGTGCCAGCATGAAGGGTAGCTCCTACGAGCAGTACTTC. Translating gives CASMKGSSYEQYF. Looking up the rest from reference TRBV2 and TRBJ2-7 gives the full variable domain: EPEVTQTPSHQVTQMGQEVILRCVPISNHLYFYWYRQILGQKVEFLVSFYNNEISEKSEIFDDQFSVERPDGSNFTLKIRSTKLEDSAMYFCASMKGSSYEQYFGPGTRLTVT.

The V gene is TRBV28, the J gene TRBJ2-7; 7 positions match TRBD2. J was trimmed by 5 bases and V by 6 bases; bases with no gene match: 10. The CDR3 has 14 amino acids. The V gene's germline CDR1 is MDHEN and CDR2 SYDVKM. CDR3 region: CASRPPGGAHEQYF. CDR3 DNA: TGTGCCAGCAGACCCCCGGGGGGAGCCCACGAGCAGTACTTC.

This clonotype was seen at least ten times. The chain uses TRBV20-1 and TRBJ2-1; D is uncertain. The germline V gene has CDR1 DFQATT and CDR2 SNEGSKA (reference sequence). The CDR3 totals 12 residues. V was pared by 3 bases and J by 7 bases, with 10 bases between. In DNA, the CDR3 is TGCAGTGCTAGCGCCCGGCCGAATGAGCAGTTCTTC. Protein: CSASARPNEQFF.

The sample holds many counts of this clonotype. The chain has TRBV27 and TRBJ1-1; tentative D call: TRBD1 (6 bases). The V gene's germline CDR1 is MNHEY and CDR2 SMNVEV (reference sequence). V was shortened by 3 bases and J by 4 bases, with 15 bases between the two germline ends. The CDR3 is made up of 15 amino acids. The CDR3 region has the DNA TGTGCCAGCAGTTTGGGTCGGGGGGGCAGCACTGAAGCTTTCTTT. Translated, it gives CASSLGRGGSTEAFF.

The chain links TRBV12-3 or TRBV12-4 to TRBJ1-4; 9 nucleotides align to TRBD1. J gave up 5 bases and V 4 bases, and 8 bases lay outside the gene matches. This CDR3 contains 16 residues. The DNA of the CDR3 is TGTGCCAGCAGTTCCCGGGACAGGGCGAGGAATGAAAAACTGTTTTTT. Protein: CASSSRDRARNEKLFF.

This clonotype was detected ten times or more. The CDR3 loop is CASSFGAAGVYEQYF. As DNA, the CDR3 is TGTGCCAGCAGCTTCGGGGCGGCTGGGGTATACGAGCAGTACTTC. The gene calls are TRBV7-2 and TRBJ2-7; possibly TRBD1 or TRBD2 for D (5 bases each). CDR1 is SGHTA, CDR2 FQGNSA, per germline. V was trimmed by 3 bases and J by 4 bases, leaving 16 bases between them. CDR3 length: 15 residues.

This clonotype has ten or more counts. The chain combines TRBV24-1 with TRBJ2-1; D is ambiguous. The CDR3 has 11 residues. Deletions cut 7 bases from V and 7 bases from J, with 7 bases between. The germline gives CDR1 KGHDR, CDR2 SFDVKD. The CDR3 DNA is TGTGCCACCAGCTTCCTGAATGAGCAGTTCTTC. This codes for CATSFLNEQFF.

The chain carries TRBV6-1 and TRBJ1-4; D uncertain. V lost 3 bases and J lost 0, with 5 bases in between. CDR1 and CDR2 from the germline V gene are MNHNS and SASEGT. The CDR3 consists of 14 residues. The CDR3 bases are TGTGCCAGCAGTGACGCTGCAACTAATGAAAAACTGTTTTTT. It specifies CASSDAATNEKLFF.

This clonotype was seen many times. The chain links TRBV19 to TRBJ2-2; TRBD1 might be the D (5 bases). CDR1 LNHDA and CDR2 SQIVND come from the germline V gene (reference sequence). The CDR3 is 13 amino acids. Trimming removed 5 bases from V and 6 bases from J, with 10 bases in between. The CDR3 DNA follows: TGTGCCAGTAGTGTCAGGGTGTCCGGGGAGCTGTTTTTT. Protein product: CASSVRVSGELFF.

The rearrangement uses TRBV19 and TRBJ1-2; tentative D call: TRBD1 (5 bases). Per the germline V gene, CDR1 is LNHDA and CDR2 is SQIVND (reference sequence). V lost 9 bases and J 1 base, leaving 24 bases between the germline ends. The length of the CDR3 is 17 residues. The DNA of the CDR3 is TGTGCCAGCCGACAGCCACAGCACAGAGATGATAACTATGGCTACACCTTC. This gives the protein CASRQPQHRDDNYGYTF.

Note on this clonotype: Being one base from a much bigger clone, this may be a read error. The chain is built from TRBV28 and TRBJ2-3; D is uncertain. V was cut by 8 bases and J by 8 bases, with 17 bases left in between. The CDR3 runs 13 residues. Germline V gene sequence: CDR1 MDHEN, CDR2 SYDVKM. The CDR3 nucleotides are TGTGCCAGCCACTCGGAAGGAACTGGTACGCAGTATTTT. Its protein is CASHSEGTGTQYF.